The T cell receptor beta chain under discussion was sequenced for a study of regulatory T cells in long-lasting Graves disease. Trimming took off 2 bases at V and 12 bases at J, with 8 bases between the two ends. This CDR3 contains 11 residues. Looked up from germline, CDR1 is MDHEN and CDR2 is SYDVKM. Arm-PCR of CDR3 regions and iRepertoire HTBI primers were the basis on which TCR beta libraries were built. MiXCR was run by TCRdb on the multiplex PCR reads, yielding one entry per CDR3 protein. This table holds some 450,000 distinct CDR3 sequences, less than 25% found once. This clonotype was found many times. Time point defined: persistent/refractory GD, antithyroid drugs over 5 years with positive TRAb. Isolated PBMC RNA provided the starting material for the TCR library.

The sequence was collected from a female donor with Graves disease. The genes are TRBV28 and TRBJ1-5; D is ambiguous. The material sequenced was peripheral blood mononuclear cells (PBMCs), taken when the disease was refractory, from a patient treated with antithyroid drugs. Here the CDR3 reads CASSLGYLQHF. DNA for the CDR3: TGTGCCAGCAGTTTAGGGTATCTCCAGCATTTT.